The entry that follows covers one TCR beta chain sequence. Antigen unknown. Germline CDR1 reads SGHDN; CDR2 reads FVKESK. The ends were cut back, 0 bases at V and 4 bases at J, with 25 bases in the middle. This CDR3 comprises 19 residues. Sequenced by immunoSEQ multiplex PCR; TCRdb stores in-frame clones only, minus some. The sample has about 94,000 clones, 75% to 90% seen once. These data come from a study of T cell responses to AZD1222 COVID-19 vaccine. Findings and limits, study-wide: With dominance at 160-218 and 743-854, vaccine-associated CD4 TCRs spanned spike. Unmutated variant regions are reportedly the target of nearly half of TCRs that are spike-specific.

The material sequenced was peripheral blood, taken 28 days after the second AZD1222 dose. V usage is TRBV14 and J usage is TRBJ2-7; tentative D call: TRBD1 (9 bases). The origin of this receptor is an adult who received the AZD1222 COVID-19 vaccine. CDR3: CASSQDNRGPGGALYEQYF. For the CDR3, the DNA is TGTGCCAGCAGCCAAGATAACAGGGGGCCGGGAGGGGCCCTATACGAGCAGTACTTC.